The rows below give T cell receptor beta chains drawn from one sample of a study of blood T cell repertoires in COVID-19. Some clones are missing from TCRdb's copy, which holds only in-frame ones; the method was immunoSEQ multiplex PCR. The sample has roughly 58,000 clones; about 81% are singletons. Sequencing was carried out using peripheral blood. The origin of the receptors is a man in his sixties with COVID-19, enrolled during active disease. Both conserved end residues are part of each CDR3. D genes are given only for firm matches. Clone size is given for some rows only: seen once, a few or many times, or a class if the clone is expanded.

v_gene: TRBV9
abundance: -
d_gene: TRBD1
j_gene: TRBJ2-7
CDR3aa: CASSDRDSEYEQYF
CDR3nt: TGTGCCAGCAGCGACCGGGACAGTGAGTACGAGCAGTACTTC

v_gene: TRBV6-2/TRBV6-3
abundance: -
d_gene: -
j_gene: TRBJ1-5
CDR3aa: CASSFPRQQPNQPQHF
CDR3nt: TGTGCCAGCAGTTTCCCGCGACAGCAACCTAATCAGCCCCAGCATTTT

v_gene: TRBV7-8
abundance: -
d_gene: -
j_gene: TRBJ2-4
CDR3aa: CASSLGRGRGENIQYF
CDR3nt: TGTGCCAGCAGCTTAGGGAGGGGGCGCGGGGAAAACATTCAGTACTTC

v_gene: TRBV18
abundance: -
d_gene: -
j_gene: TRBJ2-1
CDR3aa: CASSPTVSNEQFF
CDR3nt: TGTGCCAGCTCACCAACGGTCTCCAATGAGCAGTTCTTC

v_gene: TRBV7-3
abundance: -
d_gene: -
j_gene: TRBJ2-1
CDR3aa: CASSPKRSGNNEQFF
CDR3nt: TGTGCCAGCAGCCCCAAGCGGTCGGGGAACAATGAGCAGTTCTTC

v_gene: TRBV5-5
abundance: -
d_gene: -
j_gene: TRBJ1-3
CDR3aa: CASSLYGGSGNTIYF
CDR3nt: TGTGCCAGCAGCTTATACGGGGGTTCTGGAAACACCATATATTTT

v_gene: TRBV3-1/TRBV3-2
abundance: -
d_gene: -
j_gene: TRBJ2-7
CDR3aa: CASSYAATPEQYF
CDR3nt: TGTGCCAGCAGCTATGCCGCTACCCCGGAGCAGTACTTC

v_gene: TRBV6-5
abundance: -
d_gene: -
j_gene: TRBJ1-1
CDR3aa: CASKIDRTIKEAFF
CDR3nt: TGTGCCAGCAAGATAGACAGAACAATTAAGGAAGCTTTCTTT

v_gene: TRBV6-6
abundance: once
d_gene: TRBD1
j_gene: TRBJ2-1
CDR3aa: CASIRQGGYNEQFF
CDR3nt: TGTGCCAGCATTCGACAGGGGGGCTACAATGAGCAGTTCTTC

v_gene: TRBV6-5
abundance: -
d_gene: TRBD1
j_gene: TRBJ2-7
CDR3aa: CASSYRRQGAYEQYF
CDR3nt: TGTGCCAGCAGTTACAGGCGGCAGGGGGCCTACGAGCAGTACTTC

v_gene: TRBV18
abundance: -
d_gene: -
j_gene: TRBJ1-1
CDR3aa: CASSPETRWREAFF
CDR3nt: TGTGCCAGCTCACCCGAGACTCGCTGGCGTGAAGCTTTCTTT

v_gene: TRBV2
abundance: once
d_gene: -
j_gene: TRBJ2-5
CDR3aa: CASITNGLSETQYF
CDR3nt: TGTGCCAGCATTACCAATGGACTATCGGAGACCCAGTACTTC

v_gene: TRBV4-3
abundance: -
d_gene: -
j_gene: TRBJ2-3
CDR3aa: CASSHLGLQQGAGSGSGNTQYF
CDR3nt: TGCGCCAGCAGCCATCTTGGGTTGCAACAGGGGGCCGGTAGCGGGAGTGGAAATACGCAGTATTTT

v_gene: TRBV18
abundance: -
d_gene: -
j_gene: TRBJ1-2
CDR3aa: CASSPAAAGQMYGYTF
CDR3nt: TGTGCCAGCTCACCAGCGGCAGCAGGGCAGATGTATGGCTACACCTTC

v_gene: TRBV7-2
abundance: -
d_gene: -
j_gene: TRBJ1-6
CDR3aa: CASSQTAGDNSPLHF
CDR3nt: TGTGCCAGCAGCCAAACGGCGGGAGATAATTCACCCCTCCACTTT

v_gene: TRBV4-3
abundance: -
d_gene: TRBD2
j_gene: TRBJ2-1
CDR3aa: CASSQAITSGRPYNEQFF
CDR3nt: TGCGCCAGCAGCCAAGCCATAACTAGCGGGAGACCTTACAATGAGCAGTTCTTC

v_gene: TRBV19
abundance: -
d_gene: -
j_gene: TRBJ2-3
CDR3aa: CASSAAGQSTDTQYF
CDR3nt: TGTGCCAGTAGTGCCGCGGGACAGAGCACAGATACGCAGTATTTT

v_gene: TRBV14
abundance: -
d_gene: TRBD1
j_gene: TRBJ2-5
CDR3aa: CASSHSWVGQTETQYF
CDR3nt: TGTGCCAGCAGCCACTCCTGGGTGGGACAGACAGAGACCCAGTACTTC

v_gene: TRBV11-2
abundance: few
d_gene: -
j_gene: TRBJ2-7
CDR3aa: CASSSLRVHNYEQYF
CDR3nt: TGTGCCAGCAGCTCACTCAGGGTTCACAACTACGAGCAGTACTTC

v_gene: TRBV5-1
abundance: -
d_gene: -
j_gene: TRBJ2-2
CDR3aa: CASRQGNTGELFF
CDR3nt: TGCGCCAGCAGACAGGGGAACACCGGGGAGCTGTTTTTT

v_gene: TRBV14
abundance: -
d_gene: -
j_gene: TRBJ2-2
CDR3aa: CASSQVLVSGELFF
CDR3nt: TGTGCCAGCAGCCAAGTCCTAGTCTCCGGGGAGCTGTTTTTT

v_gene: TRBV5-1
abundance: -
d_gene: TRBD1
j_gene: TRBJ1-6
CDR3aa: CASSLDRGNGNSPLHF
CDR3nt: TGCGCCAGCAGCTTGGACAGGGGTAATGGTAATTCACCCCTCCACTTT

v_gene: TRBV6-5
abundance: -
d_gene: TRBD1
j_gene: TRBJ2-7
CDR3aa: CASSMDRVSWEQYF
CDR3nt: TGTGCCAGCAGTATGGACAGGGTGAGTTGGGAGCAGTACTTC

v_gene: TRBV6-4
abundance: few
d_gene: TRBD2
j_gene: TRBJ2-5
CDR3aa: CASSSSGGEQETQYF
CDR3nt: TGTGCCAGCAGTTCTAGCGGGGGGGAACAAGAGACCCAGTACTTC

v_gene: TRBV19
abundance: -
d_gene: TRBD2
j_gene: TRBJ2-1
CDR3aa: CASSMGSSGRQQFF
CDR3nt: TGTGCCAGTAGTATGGGCTCTAGCGGGAGGCAGCAGTTCTTC

v_gene: TRBV6-6
abundance: -
d_gene: TRBD1
j_gene: TRBJ2-7
CDR3aa: CASSKSQGSEQYF
CDR3nt: TGTGCCAGCAGTAAATCACAGGGGAGCGAGCAGTACTTC

v_gene: TRBV7-9
abundance: -
d_gene: TRBD2
j_gene: TRBJ2-1
CDR3aa: CASSFGLAGVDEQFF
CDR3nt: TGTGCCAGCAGCTTTGGACTAGCGGGGGTGGATGAGCAGTTCTTC

v_gene: TRBV27
abundance: -
d_gene: TRBD1
j_gene: TRBJ2-4
CDR3aa: CASRGTGVRHIQYF
CDR3nt: TGTGCCAGCAGGGGGACAGGGGTGAGGCACATTCAGTACTTC

v_gene: TRBV5-1
abundance: -
d_gene: -
j_gene: TRBJ1-2
CDR3aa: CASSLNPGTDGYTF
CDR3nt: TGCGCCAGCAGCTTGAATCCAGGGACTGATGGCTACACCTTC

v_gene: TRBV4-1
abundance: once
d_gene: TRBD1
j_gene: TRBJ2-3
CDR3aa: CASSFRGQLSRTDHTDTQYF
CDR3nt: TGCGCCAGCAGTTTCCGGGGACAGCTGTCCCGAACGGATCACACAGATACGCAGTATTTT

v_gene: TRBV4-3
abundance: -
d_gene: -
j_gene: TRBJ2-1
CDR3aa: CASSQGASRSNEQFF
CDR3nt: TGCGCCAGCAGCCAAGGCGCTAGCAGAAGTAATGAGCAGTTCTTC

v_gene: TRBV11-1
abundance: few
d_gene: TRBD1
j_gene: TRBJ2-1
CDR3aa: CASSPRTGSYNEQFF
CDR3nt: TGTGCCAGCAGCCCCCGGACAGGCTCCTACAATGAGCAGTTCTTC

v_gene: TRBV5-5
abundance: few
d_gene: -
j_gene: TRBJ1-5
CDR3aa: CASSLFWGLGQPQHF
CDR3nt: TGTGCCAGCAGCTTGTTCTGGGGGCTAGGGCAGCCCCAGCATTTT

v_gene: TRBV6-5
abundance: few
d_gene: TRBD1
j_gene: TRBJ1-2
CDR3aa: CASSTLRDSSDGYTF
CDR3nt: TGTGCCAGCAGTACCCTCCGGGACAGCTCCGATGGCTACACCTTC

v_gene: TRBV27
abundance: -
d_gene: -
j_gene: TRBJ2-7
CDR3aa: CASSLGAGFYEQYF
CDR3nt: TGTGCCAGCAGTTTAGGGGCAGGGTTCTACGAGCAGTACTTC

v_gene: TRBV20-1
abundance: -
d_gene: -
j_gene: TRBJ2-1
CDR3aa: CSARLYNEQFF
CDR3nt: TGCAGTGCGCGATTATACAATGAGCAGTTCTTC

v_gene: TRBV5-8
abundance: -
d_gene: TRBD2
j_gene: TRBJ2-3
CDR3aa: CASRERDTTDTQYF
CDR3nt: TGTGCCAGCCGGGAGCGGGATACCACAGATACGCAGTATTTT

v_gene: TRBV2
abundance: -
d_gene: -
j_gene: TRBJ2-1
CDR3aa: CASSELRGGEQFF
CDR3nt: TGTGCCAGCAGTGAGTTGCGGGGCGGAGAGCAGTTCTTC

v_gene: TRBV6-4
abundance: -
d_gene: -
j_gene: TRBJ1-6
CDR3aa: CASSLQPSSYNSPLHF
CDR3nt: TGTGCCAGTAGCCTCCAGCCCAGCTCCTATAATTCACCCCTCCACTTT

v_gene: TRBV15
abundance: medium-sized
d_gene: TRBD1
j_gene: TRBJ1-2
CDR3aa: CATSGHQRQGGYGYTF
CDR3nt: TGTGCCACCAGCGGGCATCAAAGACAGGGGGGCTATGGCTACACCTTC

v_gene: TRBV29-1
abundance: -
d_gene: TRBD2
j_gene: TRBJ2-1
CDR3aa: CSGSGGAYNEQFF
CDR3nt: TGCAGCGGTAGCGGGGGGGCCTACAATGAGCAGTTCTTC

v_gene: TRBV11-2
abundance: -
d_gene: TRBD1
j_gene: TRBJ2-1
CDR3aa: CASSLDGDRVFEQFF
CDR3nt: TGTGCCAGCAGCTTAGACGGGGACAGGGTGTTTGAGCAGTTCTTC

v_gene: TRBV9
abundance: -
d_gene: TRBD2
j_gene: TRBJ2-3
CDR3aa: CASSVGWTSGDRDTQYF
CDR3nt: TGTGCCAGCAGCGTGGGTTGGACTAGCGGGGATAGGGATACGCAGTATTTT

v_gene: TRBV7-9
abundance: -
d_gene: TRBD2
j_gene: TRBJ2-4
CDR3aa: CASSLGGVAASGSLEYF
CDR3nt: TGTGCCAGCAGCTTAGGCGGAGTGGCGGCTAGCGGGAGTTTAGAGTACTTC

v_gene: TRBV14
abundance: -
d_gene: -
j_gene: TRBJ1-6
CDR3aa: CASSLQPPGGSPLHF
CDR3nt: TGTGCCAGCAGCCTTCAACCCCCCGGGGGATCACCCCTCCACTTT

v_gene: TRBV9
abundance: -
d_gene: TRBD1
j_gene: TRBJ2-1
CDR3aa: CASSVGSGTGGMGEQFF
CDR3nt: TGTGCCAGCAGCGTAGGCTCGGGGACAGGGGGCATGGGTGAGCAGTTCTTC

v_gene: TRBV6-2/TRBV6-3
abundance: -
d_gene: TRBD2
j_gene: TRBJ2-3
CDR3aa: CASSYPSGGARDTQYF
CDR3nt: TGTGCCAGCAGTTACCCCAGCGGGGGGGCCAGGGATACGCAGTATTTT

v_gene: TRBV21-1
abundance: -
d_gene: -
j_gene: TRBJ2-5
CDR3aa: CASSNQDRTETQYF
CDR3nt: TGTGCCAGCAGCAACCAGGACAGGACGGAGACCCAGTACTTC

v_gene: TRBV20-1
abundance: -
d_gene: -
j_gene: TRBJ1-2
CDR3aa: CSASPGHPNYGYTF
CDR3nt: TGCAGTGCTAGTCCGGGACACCCGAACTATGGCTACACCTTC

v_gene: TRBV7-9
abundance: -
d_gene: TRBD1
j_gene: TRBJ1-2
CDR3aa: CASSFDRDGGGYTF
CDR3nt: TGTGCCAGCAGCTTTGACAGGGATGGCGGTGGCTACACCTTC

v_gene: TRBV6-6
abundance: -
d_gene: -
j_gene: TRBJ1-5
CDR3aa: CASSLDSRRQPQHF
CDR3nt: TGTGCCAGCAGCCTGGACAGCCGGCGTCAGCCCCAGCATTTT

v_gene: TRBV21-1
abundance: -
d_gene: -
j_gene: TRBJ1-2
CDR3aa: CASSPRTGYGYTF
CDR3nt: TGTGCCAGCAGCCCACGAACCGGCTATGGCTACACCTTC

v_gene: TRBV11-2
abundance: -
d_gene: TRBD2
j_gene: TRBJ2-7
CDR3aa: CASSIRTGGEYEQYF
CDR3nt: TGTGCCAGCAGCATTAGGACGGGGGGGGAATACGAGCAGTACTTC

v_gene: TRBV2
abundance: -
d_gene: -
j_gene: TRBJ1-6
CDR3aa: CASGRQAYNSPLHF
CDR3nt: TGTGCCAGCGGCAGACAGGCCTATAATTCACCCCTCCACTTT